Each of the 17 T cell receptor beta chains below was sequenced from the same sample in a study of T cell responses to AZD1222 COVID-19 vaccine. TCRdb's table, derived via immunoSEQ multiplex PCR, lists solely in-frame clones and lacks some. The sample yields roughly 170,000 clones, 85% to 95% seen once. The specimen was peripheral blood, collected 28 days after the second AZD1222 dose. These receptors were collected from an adult who received the AZD1222 COVID-19 vaccine.

The chain is built from TRBV7-6 and TRBJ1-2; TRBD1 agrees at 7 bases. The CDR3 has 16 amino acids. Looked up from germline, CDR1 is SGHVS and CDR2 is FNYEAQ. The V segment lost 5 bases and the J segment 6 bases; nucleotides outside the gene matches: 15. CDR3 protein: CASSILPTPGQNGYTF. DNA for the CDR3: TGTGCCAGCAGCATCCTTCCGACCCCGGGACAGAATGGCTACACCTTC.

This clone was recorded only once. The chain combines TRBV29-1 with TRBJ1-1, with D unclear. The germline V and J ends were trimmed by 7 bases and 6 bases, with 12 bases remaining between them. The CDR3 length is 11 residues. Germline lookup yields CDR1 SQVTM and CDR2 ANQGSEA. CDR3 protein: CSAADTPEAFF. The CDR3 DNA reads TGCAGCGCCGCTGACACCCCTGAAGCTTTCTTT.

The gene calls are TRBV6-5 and TRBJ2-1, with D unresolved. Germline V gene data show CDR1 as MNHEY and CDR2 as SVGAGI. This CDR3 spans 14 amino acids. Trimming removed 0 bases from V and 7 bases from J, with 10 bases in between. The CDR3 protein is CASSYSTRANEQFF. Here the CDR3 DNA reads TGTGCCAGCAGTTACTCGACAAGAGCTAATGAGCAGTTCTTC.

The V and J genes are TRBV14 and TRBJ2-7; D is unresolved. The V gene's germline CDR1 is SGHDN and CDR2 FVKESK. Trimming took off 0 bases at V and 0 bases at J, with 6 bases between the two ends. This CDR3 has 14 amino acids. The CDR3: CASSQEHHSYEQYF. In DNA, the CDR3 is TGTGCCAGCAGCCAAGAACATCACTCCTACGAGCAGTACTTC.

The genes are TRBV6-5 and TRBJ2-5; perhaps D is TRBD1 or TRBD2 (5 bases each). CDR1 and CDR2 from the germline V gene are MNHEY and SVGAGI. V lost 3 bases to trimming and J lost 7 bases, with 21 bases between them. This CDR3 has 16 amino acids. CDR3 DNA: TGTGCCAGCAGTTATATTCGGGGCCCTGAGGGGCTGACCCAGTACTTC. This translates into CASSYIRGPEGLTQYF.

The rearrangement links TRBV7-8 to TRBJ2-7; 7 nucleotides line up with TRBD1. The CDR3 has 14 amino acids. V lost 3 bases and J lost 5; bases outside the gene matches: 7. CDR1 is SGHVS and CDR2 is FQNEAQ in the germline V gene. The CDR3 sequence is CASSFRDSIHEQYF. The CDR3 coding sequence is TGTGCCAGCAGCTTCCGGGACAGTATCCACGAGCAGTACTTC.

This rearrangement joins TRBV18 to TRBJ2-3, with D perhaps given as TRBD1 or TRBD2 (5 bases each). V was trimmed by 3 bases and J by 2 bases, leaving 18 bases between them. There are 17 residues in the CDR3. Per the germline V gene, CDR1 is KGHSH and CDR2 is LQKENI. The DNA for the CDR3 is TGTGCCAGCTCACCGGTGCGGGCAGGGACCGACACAGATACGCAGTATTTT. As protein: CASSPVRAGTDTDTQYF.

This chain joins TRBV6-2 or TRBV6-3 and TRBJ2-5, with D unclear. V was clipped by 0 bases and J by 5 bases, with 4 bases between them. CDR1 and CDR2 from the germline V gene are MNHEY and SVGEGT. CDR3 length: 12 amino acids. The CDR3 region has the DNA TGTGCCAGCAGTTACTCCTGGGAGACCCAGTACTTC. Translating gives CASSYSWETQYF.

The chain carries TRBV27 and TRBJ2-5; 8 nucleotides agree with TRBD1. J was trimmed by 2 bases and V by 5 bases; bases with no gene match: 10. The V gene's germline CDR1 is MNHEY and CDR2 SMNVEV (reference sequence). CDR3 length: 16 residues. CDR3 amino acids: CASSPGTGLRQETQYF. The CDR3 DNA is TGTGCCAGCAGTCCCGGGACAGGCTTGCGGCAAGAGACCCAGTACTTC.

This chain uses TRBV18 with TRBJ1-1, with TRBD1 as a possible D gene (5 bases). V was shortened by 6 bases and J by 0 bases, with 14 bases between the two germline ends. CDR3 length: 15 amino acids. Per germline, CDR1 KGHSH and CDR2 LQKENI. The CDR3 here is CASSPVDSLNTEAFF. The CDR3 region has the DNA TGTGCCAGCTCGCCAGTAGACAGCTTGAACACTGAAGCTTTCTTT.

The chain has TRBV18 and TRBJ2-5, with D unresolved. The CDR3 has 14 residues. Germline V gene data show CDR1 as KGHSH and CDR2 as LQKENI. Trimming shortened V by 0 bases and J by 2 bases, and 7 bases separated the two germline ends. The CDR3 sequence is CASSPPMPQETQYF. CDR3 coding DNA: TGTGCCAGCTCACCACCGATGCCGCAAGAGACCCAGTACTTC.

V usage is TRBV19 and J usage is TRBJ1-5; 12 bases are shared with TRBD1. Germline lookup yields CDR1 LNHDA and CDR2 SQIVND (reference sequence). The CDR3 consists of 15 residues. The ends lost 4 bases at V and 3 bases at J; junction bases unmatched: 1. In DNA, the CDR3 is TGTGCCAGTAGTAGGGGACAGGGGGCCAATCAGCCCCAGCATTTT. This codes for CASSRGQGANQPQHF.

V and J are TRBV2 and TRBJ1-1; 9 bases line up with TRBD1. CDR1 and CDR2 (germline): SNHLY, FYNNEI. The length of the CDR3 is 14 residues. Trimming removed 6 bases from V and 2 bases from J; junction bases left unmatched: 4. This CDR3 is CASRGTGFNTEAFF. The CDR3 DNA reads TGTGCCAGCAGGGGGACAGGGTTCAACACTGAAGCTTTCTTT. Supplemented by reference TRBV2 and TRBJ1-1, the full variable domain reads EPEVTQTPSHQVTQMGQEVILRCVPISNHLYFYWYRQILGQKVEFLVSFYNNEISEKSEIFDDQFSVERPDGSNFTLKIRSTKLEDSAMYFCASRGTGFNTEAFFGQGTRLTVV.

This rearrangement joins TRBV3-1 (or the pseudogene TRBV3-2) to TRBJ2-1, with 10 bases fitting TRBD2. Germline V CDR1 and CDR2: LGHDT, YNNKEL (reference sequence). The CDR3 extends over 17 amino acids. The trim removed 2 bases at V and 8 bases at J, leaving 12 bases unmatched. The CDR3 reads CASSQNPLAGAVDEQFF. The CDR3 nucleotides are TGTGCCAGCAGCCAAAACCCCCTAGCGGGAGCCGTAGATGAGCAGTTCTTC.

The CDR3 is CATTAVGDTGELFF. As DNA, the CDR3 is TGTGCCACCACCGCGGTAGGGGACACCGGGGAGCTGTTTTTT. This chain uses TRBV28 with TRBJ2-2; TRBD1 might be the D (5 bases). The CDR3 has 14 residues. V lost 10 bases to trimming and J lost 3 bases, with 15 bases between them. CDR1 MDHEN and CDR2 SYDVKM come from the germline V gene.

The chain has TRBV19 and TRBJ1-1; D is ambiguous. This CDR3 is 12 amino acids long. CDR1 LNHDA and CDR2 SQIVND come from the germline V gene (reference sequence). Trimming removed 10 bases from V and 0 bases from J, with 9 bases in between. This CDR3 reads CATVGLNTEAFF. CDR3 DNA sequence: TGTGCCACAGTCGGTCTGAACACTGAAGCTTTCTTT.

The chain uses TRBV19 and TRBJ2-1; 11 nucleotides agree with TRBD2. Trimming at V came to 4 bases and at J to 3 bases, leaving 2 bases not matched to a gene. Germline lookup yields CDR1 LNHDA and CDR2 SQIVND (reference sequence). The length of the CDR3 is 15 residues. DNA of the CDR3: TGTGCCAGTAGTAGAGGGACTAGCGGCTACAATGAGCAGTTCTTC. Amino acids: CASSRGTSGYNEQFF.